Below are 28 T cell receptor beta chains sequenced from a single sample in a study of blood T cell repertoires in COVID-19. Here immunoSEQ multiplex PCR was the method, and the copy in TCRdb shows in-frame clones only, minus some. In the table there are tens of thousands of clones, 65% to 90% of which are singletons. Material: peripheral blood. Source of these receptors: a man aged 60 to 69 with acute or convalescent COVID-19.

The rearrangement joins TRBV6-2 or TRBV6-3 to TRBJ1-5; TRBD1 matches at 9 bases. Trimming cost V 6 bases and J 3 bases; bases outside gene matches: 9. The CDR3 contains 16 residues. Per the germline V gene, CDR1 is MNHEY and CDR2 is SVGEGT. CDR3 coding DNA: TGTGCCAGCAGCCCGCACGGACAGGGGTTCAATCAGCCCCAGCATTTT. Translated, it gives CASSPHGQGFNQPQHF.

The genes are TRBV14 and TRBJ1-6; D gene unclear. V dropped 4 bases and J dropped 10 bases, with 11 bases sitting between them. CDR3 length: 13 residues. Per germline, CDR1 SGHDN and CDR2 FVKESK. In nucleotides, the CDR3 is TGTGCCAGCAGCCCATCTAGGAGCTCACCCCTCCACTTT. Protein: CASSPSRSSPLHF.

The chain joins TRBV28 to TRBJ2-3; D may be TRBD2 (5 bases). The CDR3 contains 14 residues. The germline V and J ends were trimmed by 2 bases and 2 bases, with 8 bases remaining between them. Germline V gene sequence: CDR1 MDHEN, CDR2 SYDVKM. CDR3 amino acids: CASSLKAATDTQYF. The CDR3 DNA sequence: TGTGCCAGCAGTTTAAAAGCGGCCACAGATACGCAGTATTTT.

The V gene is TRBV6-1, the J gene TRBJ1-5, with 7 bases that match TRBD1. This CDR3 is 15 amino acids long. The ends lost 1 base at V and 7 bases at J; junction bases unmatched: 7. Germline assignment: CDR1 MNHNS and CDR2 SASEGT. In DNA form, the CDR3 reads TGTGCCAGCAGTGAAGGGATACAGGGGTGGCAGCCCCAGCATTTT. Translated: CASSEGIQGWQPQHF.

The V gene is TRBV28, the J gene TRBJ1-1, with 10 bases fitting TRBD1. The CDR3 consists of 15 residues. Looked up from germline, CDR1 is MDHEN and CDR2 is SYDVKM. J was trimmed by 6 bases and V by 5 bases; bases with no gene match: 9. CDR3 loop: CASSPRQGAVAEAFF. CDR3 DNA: TGTGCCAGCAGTCCTAGACAGGGGGCTGTCGCTGAAGCTTTCTTT.

This clone was seen a single time. The chain is built from TRBV5-1 and TRBJ2-7; the D gene is possibly TRBD1 (5 bases). The CDR3 runs 13 residues. Germline V gene data show CDR1 as SGHRS and CDR2 as YFSETQ. The V gene lost 1 base and the J gene lost 6 bases, with 11 bases spanning the gap. The CDR3 nucleotides read TGCGCCAGCAGCTTGTCACAGGAAGGCGAGCAGTACTTC. Translation: CASSLSQEGEQYF.

In its sample, this clone was seen once. V usage is TRBV6-5 and J usage is TRBJ1-3; the D is unclear. Per germline, CDR1 MNHEY and CDR2 SVGAGI. V was clipped by 0 bases and J by 2 bases, with 11 bases between them. The CDR3 consists of 16 residues. As DNA, the CDR3 is TGTGCCAGCAGTTACTCGAGGCAGCTTCCTGGAAACACCATATATTTT. As protein: CASSYSRQLPGNTIYF.

Details on this clone: Because the CDR3's place on the DNA is in doubt, the DNA is left out and the CDR3 is given as listed by TCRdb. The CDR3 loop is CASSILGTMGEKLFF. The chain is built from TRBV28 and TRBJ1-4. Germline-derived CDR1 and CDR2 are MDHEN and SYDVKM. The CDR3 totals 15 residues, both ends included.

J is TRBJ1-2 and V is TRBV28, with D possibly matching TRBD1 (6 bases). CDR3 size: 16 residues. V lost 1 base and J 0 bases, leaving 12 bases between the germline ends. Germline CDR1 is MDHEN and CDR2 is SYDVKM. The CDR3 reads CASSLSQGFTNYGYTF. Written as DNA, the CDR3 is TGTGCCAGCAGTTTATCTCAGGGGTTTACTAACTATGGCTACACCTTC.

This chain links TRBV6-4 with TRBJ2-1; tentative D call: TRBD1 (6 bases). The CDR3 is 13 amino acids. The ends were cut back, 2 bases at V and 8 bases at J, with 10 bases in the middle. Germline V gives CDR1 MRHNA, CDR2 SNTAGT. The CDR3 bases are TGTGCCAGCAGTGACCTGGGGGCCCATGAGCAGTTCTTC. This gives the protein CASSDLGAHEQFF.

This chain uses TRBV6-5 with TRBJ1-1, with D unclear. The CDR3 has 14 amino acids. Deletions cut 6 bases from V and 1 base from J, with 12 bases between. Germline CDR1 and CDR2: MNHEY and SVGAGI. The CDR3 nucleotides are TGTGCCAGCAGAGCGTACGTCGCGAACACTGAAGCTTTCTTT. It yields the protein CASRAYVANTEAFF.

This chain links TRBV6-5 with TRBJ1-3, with D possibly matching TRBD1 (5 bases). The V gene's germline CDR1 is MNHEY and CDR2 SVGAGI. The CDR3 has 13 residues. Trimming cost V 8 bases and J 8 bases, with 16 bases left between them. The CDR3 coding sequence is TGTGCCAGCGGGGGGATGTGGACTCACACCATATATTTT. Translation: CASGGMWTHTIYF.

V gene TRBV9 combines with J gene TRBJ2-5; TRBD2 aligns across 7 bases. The V and J ends lost 2 bases and 5 bases, in that order; junction bases with no gene match: 3. Germline CDR1 SGDLS, CDR2 YYNGEE. This CDR3 contains 13 residues. CDR3 amino acids: CASSVMGGETQYF. CDR3 coding DNA: TGTGCCAGCAGCGTCATGGGAGGGGAGACCCAGTACTTC.

This clone came up once. This sample also contains other DNA sequences that code for the same CDR3. The J gene is TRBJ1-1, the V gene TRBV9, with TRBD1 matching over 7 bases. Trimming took 4 bases from V and 0 from J; bases not matched to a gene: 3. The CDR3 loop spans 14 amino acids. Germline loops: CDR1 SGDLS, CDR2 YYNGEE. The CDR3 DNA reads TGTGCCAGCAGCTCGGGACAGCTGAACACTGAAGCTTTCTTT. Its protein product is CASSSGQLNTEAFF.

This clone was counted once. The chain couples TRBV18 to TRBJ2-7, with TRBD1 identical over 10 bases. J gave up 4 bases and V 4 bases, and 1 base lay outside the gene matches. The germline CDR1 and CDR2 sequences are KGHSH and LQKENI. The CDR3 spans 13 residues. CDR3 sequence reads: CASSRDRGYEQYF. The CDR3 DNA reads as TGTGCCAGCTCACGGGACAGGGGTTACGAGCAGTACTTC.

This sequence joins TRBV14 and TRBJ1-6, with TRBD1 identical over 9 bases. Germline trimming cut 4 bases from V and 2 bases from J; bases unmatched to any gene: 3. CDR1 is SGHDN and CDR2 is FVKESK in the germline V gene. The CDR3 has 16 amino acids. The CDR3 here is CASSLDRGPYNSPLHF. The CDR3 bases are TGTGCCAGCAGCCTGGACAGGGGTCCCTATAATTCACCCCTCCACTTT.

The chain combines TRBV2 with TRBJ2-7; 7 bases agree with TRBD2. Germline V lookup: CDR1 SNHLY, CDR2 FYNNEI. Trimming at V came to 6 bases and at J to 3 bases, leaving 5 bases not matched to a gene. CDR3 size: 13 residues. CDR3 protein: CASRRLALYEQYF. The CDR3 DNA reads as TGTGCCAGCAGGCGACTAGCCCTCTACGAGCAGTACTTC.

The chain carries TRBV6-2 or TRBV6-3 and TRBJ1-5; 9 positions match TRBD1. V lost 5 bases, J lost 8 bases, and 7 bases stayed unmatched. The CDR3 runs to 14 residues. Per germline, CDR1 MNHEY and CDR2 SVGEGT. DNA for the CDR3: TGTGCCAGCAGTCACGGACAGGGGTTCAAGCCCCAGCATTTT. The encoded protein is CASSHGQGFKPQHF.

The chain recombines TRBV6-8 with TRBJ2-1, with D maybe TRBD1 (6 bases). V shed 6 bases and J shed 6 bases, with 30 bases lying between them. The germline CDR1 and CDR2 sequences are MNHGY and SAAAGT. CDR3 length: 19 amino acids. CDR3 sequence reads: CASREQGQGTGFVFNEQFF. In nucleotides, the CDR3 is TGTGCCAGCAGGGAACAGGGCCAAGGGACCGGCTTTGTCTTCAATGAGCAGTTCTTC.

This clone was seen only once. CDR3 in DNA: TGTGCCAGCAGTTTCTCCGACAGGGTACTGTTTTTT. Translation: CASSFSDRVLFF. The chain employs TRBV12-3 or TRBV12-4 and TRBJ1-4, with TRBD1 matching 7 bases. The CDR3 loop spans 12 amino acids. The ends lost 3 bases at V and 13 bases at J; junction bases unmatched: 5.

V is TRBV29-1 and J is TRBJ2-3; D remains ambiguous. This CDR3 has 14 residues. V was trimmed by 3 bases and J by 1 base, leaving 11 bases between them. Germline V CDR1 and CDR2: SQVTM, ANQGSEA. The CDR3: CSVDQPQGTDTQYF. In DNA, the CDR3 is TGCAGCGTTGATCAGCCCCAGGGCACAGATACGCAGTATTTT.

The chain is built from TRBV19 and TRBJ1-2, with a possible D match to TRBD1 (6 bases). Trimming removed 8 bases at V and 8 bases at J, with 18 bases between. Looked up from germline, CDR1 is LNHDA and CDR2 is SQIVND (reference sequence). The CDR3 runs to 13 residues. This CDR3 reads CASSPGGAGGYTF. The CDR3 nucleotides read TGTGCCAGTTCGCCGGGGGGCGCCGGCGGCTACACCTTC. Looking up the rest from reference TRBV19 and TRBJ1-2 gives the full variable domain: DGGITQSPKYLFRKEGQNVTLSCEQNLNHDAMYWYRQDPGQGLRLIYYSQIVNDFQKGDIAEGYSVSREKKESFPLTVTSAQKNPTAFYLCASSPGGAGGYTFGSGTRLTVV.

V and J are TRBV29-1 and TRBJ2-1, with TRBD1 matching over 8 bases. Per germline, CDR1 SQVTM and CDR2 ANQGSEA. J gave up 6 bases and V 3 bases, and 7 bases lay outside the gene matches. CDR3 length: 14 amino acids. CDR3 DNA: TGCAGCGTTGACGGGACAGGTTTCTTCAATGAGCAGTTCTTC. This gives the protein CSVDGTGFFNEQFF.

To note about this clone: This CDR3 is also generated by other DNA sequences in the sample. The rearrangement uses TRBV9 and TRBJ1-2, with D perhaps TRBD1 (5 bases). The CDR3 is 13 residues long. The V and J ends lost 2 bases and 2 bases respectively, with 7 bases between them. The germline CDR1 and CDR2 sequences are SGDLS and YYNGEE. Here the CDR3 DNA reads TGTGCCAGCAGCGTCGGACAAAACTATGGCTACACCTTC. Amino acids: CASSVGQNYGYTF.

The chain combines TRBV27 with TRBJ2-2; TRBD2 might be the D (5 bases). The germline V and J ends were trimmed by 4 bases and 7 bases, with 10 bases remaining between them. Germline V lookup: CDR1 MNHEY, CDR2 SMNVEV (reference sequence). CDR3 length: 13 amino acids. Here the CDR3 reads CASSSRGIGELFF. CDR3 in DNA: TGTGCCAGCAGTTCTCGAGGGATCGGGGAGCTGTTTTTT.

The chain is built from TRBV9 and TRBJ2-1; TRBD2 matches 13 bases. The CDR3 loop spans 18 amino acids. V was pared by 2 bases and J by 6 bases, with 11 bases of the junction left unmatched. The germline V gene has CDR1 SGDLS and CDR2 YYNGEE. The CDR3, as DNA: TGTGCCAGCAGCGTCTCCACTAGCGGGAGGGTTGGGGGCAATGAGCAGTTCTTC. This codes for CASSVSTSGRVGGNEQFF.

The CDR3 DNA reads TGTGCCACCAGTGGTAGAGCCGACGGCGGGGGGGATACAGATACGCAGTATTTT. Protein product: CATSGRADGGGDTDTQYF. The V call is TRBV24-1, the J call TRBJ2-3, with 9 bases aligning to TRBD2. Germline V gene lookup returns CDR1 KGHDR and CDR2 SFDVKD. The CDR3 runs 18 residues. J gave up 3 bases and V 5 bases, and 14 bases lay outside the gene matches.

The chain carries TRBV2 and TRBJ2-7, with a tentative D call TRBD2 (5 bases). Germline-derived CDR1 and CDR2 are SNHLY and FYNNEI. V dropped 7 bases and J dropped 8 bases, with 15 bases sitting between them. The CDR3 consists of 12 residues. CDR3 in DNA: TGTGCCAGCACCGGGGTAGACGGCCAGCAGTACTTC. Translated: CASTGVDGQQYF.